A selection of T cell receptor beta chains follows, all from one sample in a study of shared clonotypes between healthy human individuals. Libraries were prepared by immunoSEQ multiplex PCR; TCRdb keeps only in-frame clonotypes and omits some of them. Of under 2.5 million clones listed, around 92% are singletons. Material for sequencing was naive CD4+ T cells from PBMCs. The receptors were gathered from a man aged 18 to 29 in good health. Some clones in this sample may be carry-over from other donors' samples. The conserved cysteine and the conserved F or W are not part of the CDR3 here. D genes are given only for firm matches.

j_call	d_call	v_call	cdr3_aa
TRBJ2-1	NA	TRBV9	ASSRDVGSDEQF
TRBJ2-3	NA	TRBV7-3	ASSSGGRSSDTQY
TRBJ2-1	TRBD2	TRBV28	ASSSLYAGSGSYNEQF
TRBJ2-1	TRBD1	TRBV7-2	ASTQRTGGDYNEQF
TRBJ2-1	NA	TRBV28	ASSPRATHSYNEQF
TRBJ2-7	NA	TRBV4-1	ASSDRSSYEQY
TRBJ2-3	NA	TRBV5-1	ASSLAGSDTQY
TRBJ2-3	NA	TRBV7-9	ASSPPLRLPTDTQY
TRBJ1-1	TRBD1	TRBV28	ASSSLGTGNTEAF
TRBJ2-7	TRBD2	TRBV28	ASSPRTSRLVEQY
TRBJ2-1	TRBD2	TRBV28	ASPPSKSGRSEQF
TRBJ2-7	TRBD1	TRBV5-8	ASRRQGAEQY
TRBJ1-3	TRBD1	TRBV2	ASRVGQVPGNTIY
TRBJ1-5	NA	TRBV28	ASNRENQPQH
TRBJ2-6	TRBD1	TRBV11-2	ASSSGGSGANVLT
TRBJ2-3	NA	TRBV5-1	ASSSLATDTQY
TRBJ2-7	NA	TRBV6-5	ASSYRGGSASYEQY
TRBJ1-5	TRBD1	TRBV5-1	ASSLGTDNQPQH
TRBJ2-2	TRBD2	TRBV5-4	ASSLSGRAGTGELF
TRBJ2-7	NA	TRBV30	AWSAQRLEGEQY
TRBJ1-5	NA	TRBV6-1	ASSEPRGSQPQH
TRBJ1-1	NA	TRBV5-6	ASSLTTTLNTEAF
TRBJ2-1	TRBD2	TRBV27	ASSFPNGRAV
TRBJ2-5	NA	TRBV10-3	AISEYRAADQETQY
TRBJ2-6	NA	TRBV4-1	ASSRVTSSGANVLT
TRBJ2-3	TRBD1	TRBV7-6	ASSSSGQGRVQDTQY
TRBJ1-3	NA	TRBV6-1	ASRGIGNTIY
TRBJ2-7	NA	TRBV7-9	ASSYRDGSYEQY
TRBJ2-4	NA	TRBV7-2	ASSLGGAVRNIQY
TRBJ2-3	TRBD2	TRBV6-5	ASSYSGGRADTQY
TRBJ2-1	NA	TRBV5-1	ACKRNLGGTWAVNGQF
TRBJ2-7	TRBD2	TRBV19	ASSPGLAVTYEQY
TRBJ2-1	TRBD1	TRBV28	ASSLTGQGARPGEQF
TRBJ2-5	NA	TRBV29-1	SVGGAPEGETQY
TRBJ2-7	TRBD2	TRBV7-9	ASSKTPSGTSYEQY
TRBJ2-2	NA	TRBV4-2	ASSTRGSNTGELF
TRBJ2-7	NA	TRBV10-3	AISGLEPALY